This T cell receptor (beta chain) was documented in a study of blood T cell repertoires in COVID-19. In the study overall: The study drew acute and convalescent COVID-19 samples from the United States, Italy and Spain. Nucleic acid was either cDNA or gDNA, and it came from T cells, B-cell-depleted T cells, or PBMCs.

The CDR3 spans 14 residues. CDR1 SGDLS and CDR2 YYNGEE come from the germline V gene. V lost 5 bases and J lost 4; bases outside the gene matches: 5. Assay: immunoSEQ multiplex PCR; the TCRdb copy retains only in-frame clones and omits some. The sample lists about 94,000 clones; 75% to 90% were seen once. Sequencing was carried out using peripheral blood. The source of this sequence is a human donor in a cohort sampled during active COVID-19. The rearrangement joins TRBV9 to TRBJ1-5, with 8 bases identical to TRBD1. The CDR3 DNA reads TGTGCCAGCAGTGCTACAGGGGGGAATCAGCCCCAGCATTTT. It is translated as CASSATGGNQPQHF.